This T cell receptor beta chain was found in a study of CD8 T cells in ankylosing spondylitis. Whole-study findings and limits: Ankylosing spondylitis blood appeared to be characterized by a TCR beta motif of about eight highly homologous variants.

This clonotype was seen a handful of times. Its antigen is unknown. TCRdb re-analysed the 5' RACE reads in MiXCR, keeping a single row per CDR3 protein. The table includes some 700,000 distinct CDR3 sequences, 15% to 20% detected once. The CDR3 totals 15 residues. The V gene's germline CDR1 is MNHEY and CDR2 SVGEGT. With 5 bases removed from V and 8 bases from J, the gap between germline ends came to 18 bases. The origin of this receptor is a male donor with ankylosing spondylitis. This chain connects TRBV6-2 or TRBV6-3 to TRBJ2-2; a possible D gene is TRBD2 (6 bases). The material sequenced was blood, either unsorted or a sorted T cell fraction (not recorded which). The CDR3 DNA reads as TGTGCCAGCAGTACTCCAGGGACCGGGGGAGGGGAGCTGTTTTTT. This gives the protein CASSTPGTGGGELFF.